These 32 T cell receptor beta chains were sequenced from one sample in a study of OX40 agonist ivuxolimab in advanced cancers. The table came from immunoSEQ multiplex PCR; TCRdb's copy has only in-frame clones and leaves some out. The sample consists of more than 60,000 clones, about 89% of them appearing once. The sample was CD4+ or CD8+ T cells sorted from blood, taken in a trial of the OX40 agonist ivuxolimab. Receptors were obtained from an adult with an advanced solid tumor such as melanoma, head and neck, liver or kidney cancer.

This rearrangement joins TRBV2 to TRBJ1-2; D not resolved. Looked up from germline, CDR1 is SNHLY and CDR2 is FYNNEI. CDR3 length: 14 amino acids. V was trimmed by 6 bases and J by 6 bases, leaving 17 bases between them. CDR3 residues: CASSPGLGSDGYTF. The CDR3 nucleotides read TGTGCCAGCAGCCCCGGACTTGGGAGCGATGGCTACACCTTC.

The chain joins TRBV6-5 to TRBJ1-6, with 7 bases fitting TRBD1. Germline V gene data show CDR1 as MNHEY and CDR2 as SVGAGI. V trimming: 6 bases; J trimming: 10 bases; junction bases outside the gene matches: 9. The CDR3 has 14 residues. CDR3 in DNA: TGTGCCAGCAGACCCGGACAGGCCGGCTCACCCCTCCACTTT. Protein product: CASRPGQAGSPLHF.

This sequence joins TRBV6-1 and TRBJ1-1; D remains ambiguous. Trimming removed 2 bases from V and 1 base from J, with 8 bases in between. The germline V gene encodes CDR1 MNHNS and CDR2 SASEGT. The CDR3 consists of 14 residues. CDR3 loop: CASSESNSNTEAFF. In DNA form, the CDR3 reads TGTGCCAGCAGTGAAAGTAACTCGAACACTGAAGCTTTCTTT.

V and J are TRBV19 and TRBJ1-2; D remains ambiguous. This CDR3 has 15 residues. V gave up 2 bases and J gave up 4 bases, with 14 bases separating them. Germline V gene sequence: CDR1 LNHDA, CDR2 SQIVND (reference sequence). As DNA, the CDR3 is TGTGCCAGTAGTATAAGGTCCCTCTTTTCCTATGGCTACACCTTC. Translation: CASSIRSLFSYGYTF.

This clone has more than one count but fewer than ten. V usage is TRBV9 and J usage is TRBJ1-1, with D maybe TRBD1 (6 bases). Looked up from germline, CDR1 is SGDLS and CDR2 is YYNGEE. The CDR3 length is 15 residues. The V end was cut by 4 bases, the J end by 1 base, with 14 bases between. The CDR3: CASSRQEGWNTEAFF. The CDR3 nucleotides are TGTGCCAGCAGCCGACAGGAAGGGTGGAACACTGAAGCTTTCTTT.

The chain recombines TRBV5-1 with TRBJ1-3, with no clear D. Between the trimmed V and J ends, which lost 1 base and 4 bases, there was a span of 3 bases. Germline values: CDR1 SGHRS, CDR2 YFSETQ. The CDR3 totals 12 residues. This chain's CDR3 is CASSLRGNTIYF. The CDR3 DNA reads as TGCGCCAGCAGCTTGAGGGGAAACACCATATATTTT.

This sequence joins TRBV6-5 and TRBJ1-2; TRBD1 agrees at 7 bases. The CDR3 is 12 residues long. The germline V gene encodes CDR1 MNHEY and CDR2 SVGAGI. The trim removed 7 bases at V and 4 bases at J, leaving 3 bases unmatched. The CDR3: CASKRDSYGYTF. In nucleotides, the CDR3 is TGTGCCAGCAAGCGGGACAGCTATGGCTACACCTTC.

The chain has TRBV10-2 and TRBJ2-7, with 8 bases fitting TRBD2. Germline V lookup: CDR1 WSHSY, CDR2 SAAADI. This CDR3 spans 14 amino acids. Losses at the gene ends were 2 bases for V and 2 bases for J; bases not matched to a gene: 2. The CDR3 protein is CASSEAAGAYEQYF. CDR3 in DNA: TGCGCCAGCAGTGAGGCAGCGGGAGCCTACGAGCAGTACTTC.

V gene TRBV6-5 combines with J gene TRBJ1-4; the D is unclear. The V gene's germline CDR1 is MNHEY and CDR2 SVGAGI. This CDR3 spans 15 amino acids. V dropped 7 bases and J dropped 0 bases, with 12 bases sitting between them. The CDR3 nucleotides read TGTGCCAGCACCCGGACCCACACAACTAATGAAAAACTGTTTTTT. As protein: CASTRTHTTNEKLFF.

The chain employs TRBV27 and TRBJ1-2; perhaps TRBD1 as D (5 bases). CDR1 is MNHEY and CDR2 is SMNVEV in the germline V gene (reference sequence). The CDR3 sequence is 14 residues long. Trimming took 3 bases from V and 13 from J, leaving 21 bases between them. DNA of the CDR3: TGTGCCAGCAGTTTGGGGGACTTTGGGATGGCTCCCACCTTC. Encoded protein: CASSLGDFGMAPTF.

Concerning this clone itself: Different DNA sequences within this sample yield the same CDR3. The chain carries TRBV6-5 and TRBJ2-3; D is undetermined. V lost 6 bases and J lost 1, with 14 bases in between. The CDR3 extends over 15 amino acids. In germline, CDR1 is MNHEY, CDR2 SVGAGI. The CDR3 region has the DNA TGTGCCAGCAGGGGATCTGGGTCGGGCACAGATACGCAGTATTTT. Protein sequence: CASRGSGSGTDTQYF.

CDR3 sequence: CASSLRGPGGYEQYF. CDR3 bases: TGTGCCAGCAGCTTAAGGGGCCCAGGAGGTTACGAGCAGTACTTC. The chain uses TRBV7-2 and TRBJ2-7, with D tentatively TRBD1 or TRBD2 (5 bases each). Trimming stripped 2 bases from V and 4 bases from J, with 15 bases between. The CDR3 runs 15 residues. CDR1 is SGHTA, CDR2 FQGNSA, per germline.

The CDR3: CAIRGGFGTEAFF. For the CDR3, the DNA is TGTGCCATCAGGGGGGGGTTTGGCACTGAAGCTTTCTTT. V gene TRBV10-3 combines with J gene TRBJ1-1, with D possibly TRBD1 on 5 matching bases. The CDR3 extends over 13 amino acids. V was clipped by 6 bases and J by 4 bases, with 12 bases between them. Germline assignment: CDR1 ENHRY and CDR2 SYGVKD.

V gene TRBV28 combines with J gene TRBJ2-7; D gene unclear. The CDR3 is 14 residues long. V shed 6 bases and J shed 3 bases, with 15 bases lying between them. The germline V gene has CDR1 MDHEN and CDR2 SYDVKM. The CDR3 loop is CASSPLDKVYEQYF. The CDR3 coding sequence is TGTGCCAGCAGCCCCTTGGATAAAGTCTACGAGCAGTACTTC.

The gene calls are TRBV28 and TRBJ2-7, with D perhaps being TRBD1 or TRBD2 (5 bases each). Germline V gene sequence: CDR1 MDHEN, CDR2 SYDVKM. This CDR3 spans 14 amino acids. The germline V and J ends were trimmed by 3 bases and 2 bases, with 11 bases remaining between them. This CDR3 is CASSLGVLAYEQYF. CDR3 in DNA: TGTGCCAGCAGTTTGGGGGTGCTTGCCTACGAGCAGTACTTC.

The chain's CDR3 is CASSPRIGGNEQFF. The DNA of the CDR3 is TGTGCCAGCAGCCCACGGATAGGGGGCAATGAGCAGTTCTTC. The chain carries TRBV5-4 and TRBJ2-1; TRBD1 might be the D (6 bases). Germline values: CDR1 SGHNT, CDR2 YYREEE (reference sequence). The ends were cut back, 4 bases at V and 6 bases at J, with 14 bases in the middle. CDR3 length: 14 residues.

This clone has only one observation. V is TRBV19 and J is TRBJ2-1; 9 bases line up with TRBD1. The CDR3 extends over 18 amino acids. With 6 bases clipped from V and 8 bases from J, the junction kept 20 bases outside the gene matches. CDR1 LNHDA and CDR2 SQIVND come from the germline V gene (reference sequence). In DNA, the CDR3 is TGTGCCAGTAGGCTACAGGGGGCAGGTGGCGGTTTAATTGATGAGCAGTTCTTC. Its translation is CASRLQGAGGGLIDEQFF.

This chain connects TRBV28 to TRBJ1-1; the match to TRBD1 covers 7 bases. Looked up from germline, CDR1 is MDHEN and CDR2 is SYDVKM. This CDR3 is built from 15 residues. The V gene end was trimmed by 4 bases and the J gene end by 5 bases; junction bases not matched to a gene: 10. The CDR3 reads CASSSPGRGKTEAFF. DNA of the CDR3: TGTGCCAGCAGTTCCCCCGGCAGGGGGAAAACTGAAGCTTTCTTT.

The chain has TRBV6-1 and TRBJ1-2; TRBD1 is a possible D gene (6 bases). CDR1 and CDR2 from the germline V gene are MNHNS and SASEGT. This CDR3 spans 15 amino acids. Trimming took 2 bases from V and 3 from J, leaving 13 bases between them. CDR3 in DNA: TGTGCCAGCAGTGAATCCCTTGGGGGCGACTATGGCTACACCTTC. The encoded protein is CASSESLGGDYGYTF.

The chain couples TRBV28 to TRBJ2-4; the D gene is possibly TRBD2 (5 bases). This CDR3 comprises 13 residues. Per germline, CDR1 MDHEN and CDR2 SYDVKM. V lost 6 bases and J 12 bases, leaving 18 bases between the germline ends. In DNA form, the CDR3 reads TGTGCCAGCAGGCCCGGGATTCGAGGTGCTCAGTACTTC. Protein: CASRPGIRGAQYF.

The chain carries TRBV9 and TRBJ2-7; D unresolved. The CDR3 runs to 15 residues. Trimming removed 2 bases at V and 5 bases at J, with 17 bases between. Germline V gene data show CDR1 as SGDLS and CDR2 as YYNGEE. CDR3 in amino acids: CASSVPPRVMDEQYF. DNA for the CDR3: TGTGCCAGCAGCGTTCCCCCCCGAGTGATGGACGAGCAGTACTTC.

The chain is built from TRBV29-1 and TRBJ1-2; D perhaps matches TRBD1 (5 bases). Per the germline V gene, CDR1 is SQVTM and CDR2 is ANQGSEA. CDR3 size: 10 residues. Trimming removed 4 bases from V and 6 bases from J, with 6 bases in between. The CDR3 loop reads CSVVGDGYTF. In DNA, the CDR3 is TGCAGCGTTGTGGGGGATGGCTACACCTTC.

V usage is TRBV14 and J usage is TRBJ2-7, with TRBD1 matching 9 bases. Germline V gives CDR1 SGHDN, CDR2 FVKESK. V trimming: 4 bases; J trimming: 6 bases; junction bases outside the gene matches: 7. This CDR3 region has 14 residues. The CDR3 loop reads CASSPPGTGLEQYF. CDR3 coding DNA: TGTGCCAGCAGCCCACCCGGGACAGGGCTCGAGCAGTACTTC.

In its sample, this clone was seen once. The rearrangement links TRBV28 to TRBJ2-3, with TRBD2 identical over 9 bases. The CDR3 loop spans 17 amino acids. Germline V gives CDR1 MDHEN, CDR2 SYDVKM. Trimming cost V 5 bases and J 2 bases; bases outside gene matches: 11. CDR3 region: CASSPTPQREVTDTQYF. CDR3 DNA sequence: TGTGCCAGCAGTCCAACCCCCCAGCGGGAGGTCACAGATACGCAGTATTTT.

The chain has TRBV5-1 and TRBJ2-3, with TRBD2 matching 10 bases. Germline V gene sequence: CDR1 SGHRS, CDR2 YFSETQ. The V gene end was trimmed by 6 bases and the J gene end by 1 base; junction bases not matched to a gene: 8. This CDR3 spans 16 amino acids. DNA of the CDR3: TGCGCCAGCAAACCCGGGCTAGCGGGAGGCACAGATACGCAGTATTTT. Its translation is CASKPGLAGGTDTQYF.

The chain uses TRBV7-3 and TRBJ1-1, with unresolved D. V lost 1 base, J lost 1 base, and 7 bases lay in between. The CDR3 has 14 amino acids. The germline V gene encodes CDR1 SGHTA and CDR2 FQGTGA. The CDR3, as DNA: TGTGCCAGCAGCTTAAAGGCAGAGAACACTGAAGCTTTCTTT. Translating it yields CASSLKAENTEAFF.

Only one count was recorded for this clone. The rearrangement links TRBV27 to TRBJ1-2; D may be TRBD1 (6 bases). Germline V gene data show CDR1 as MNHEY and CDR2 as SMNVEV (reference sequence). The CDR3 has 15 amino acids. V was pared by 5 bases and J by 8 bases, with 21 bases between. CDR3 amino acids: CASSNRDPTVGGYTF. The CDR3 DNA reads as TGTGCCAGCAGTAACAGGGATCCCACGGTTGGGGGCTACACCTTC.

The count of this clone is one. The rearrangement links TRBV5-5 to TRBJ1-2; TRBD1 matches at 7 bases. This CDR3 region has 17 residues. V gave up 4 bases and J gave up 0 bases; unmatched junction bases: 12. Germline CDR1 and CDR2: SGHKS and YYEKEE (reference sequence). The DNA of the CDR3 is TGTGCCAGCAGCCCCGCGGGGGGGACAGTGTCTAACTATGGCTACACCTTC. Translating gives CASSPAGGTVSNYGYTF.

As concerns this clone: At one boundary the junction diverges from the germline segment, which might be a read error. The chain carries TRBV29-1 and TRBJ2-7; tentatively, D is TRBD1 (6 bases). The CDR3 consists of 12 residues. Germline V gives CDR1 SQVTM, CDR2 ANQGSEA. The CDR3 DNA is TGCAGCGTTAGGACAGCCTCCTACGAGCAGTGCTTC. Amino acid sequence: CSVRTASYEQCF.

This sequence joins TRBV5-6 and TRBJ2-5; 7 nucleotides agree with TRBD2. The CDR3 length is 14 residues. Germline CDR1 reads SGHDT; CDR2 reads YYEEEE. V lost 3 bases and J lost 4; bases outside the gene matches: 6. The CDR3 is CASSSGGRGETQYF. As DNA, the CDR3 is TGTGCCAGCAGCTCCGGCGGGAGAGGAGAGACCCAGTACTTC.

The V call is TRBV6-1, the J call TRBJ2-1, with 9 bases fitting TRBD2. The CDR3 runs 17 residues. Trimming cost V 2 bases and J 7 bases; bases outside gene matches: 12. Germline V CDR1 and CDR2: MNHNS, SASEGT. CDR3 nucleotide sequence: TGTGCCAGCAGTGAAAGGGTCGTAGCGGGAGTACGTAATGAGCAGTTCTTC. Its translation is CASSERVVAGVRNEQFF.

The CDR3 DNA follows: TGTGCCAGCAGTGACTACTACAATGAGCAGTTCTTC. It yields the protein CASSDYYNEQFF. The rearrangement links TRBV25-1 to TRBJ2-1; D unresolved. Per the germline V gene, CDR1 is MGHDK and CDR2 is SYGVNS. The V end lost 3 bases, the J end lost 3 bases, and 3 bases lay between the germline ends. CDR3 size: 12 residues.